These 32 T cell receptor beta chains were all obtained from the same sample, sequenced in a study of glioma-infiltrating T cells. The iRepertoire nested amplicon-rescue multiplex PCR amplified TCR alpha and beta CDR3s from RNA. TCRdb ran MiXCR on the multiplex PCR reads and lists one entry per CDR3 protein. The sample records 160,000 or so distinct CDR3 sequences, over 40% being singletons. The sample consisted of glioma tissue, nonneoplastic brain tissue, or PBMCs (not recorded which). The receptor source for this set is a human donor with low-grade glioma or glioblastoma, undergoing nonglioma brain surgery, or in good health (not recorded which).

The rearrangement joins TRBV4-1 to TRBJ2-1; 11 bases line up with TRBD2. Germline assignment: CDR1 MGHRA and CDR2 YSYEKL. V lost 0 bases to trimming and J lost 3 bases; unmatched junction nucleotides: 1. The CDR3 consists of 16 residues. The CDR3 sequence: CASSQDSGGGYNEQFF. CDR3 DNA: TGCGCCAGCAGCCAAGATAGCGGGGGGGGCTACAATGAGCAGTTCTTC.

Details on this clonotype: A much larger clone is a single base away; this may be a read error. The gene calls are TRBV20-1 and TRBJ2-5; D perhaps matches TRBD1 (5 bases). V shed 4 bases and J shed 2 bases, with 8 bases lying between them. The germline CDR1 and CDR2 sequences are DFQATT and SNEGSKA (reference sequence). This CDR3 region has 12 residues. This CDR3 reads CSAKDRQETQYF. The CDR3 DNA follows: TGCAGTGCTAAAGACAGACAAGAGACCCAGTACTTC.

CDR3 residues: CSVQAGGDEQFF. In DNA form, the CDR3 reads TGCAGTGTTCAAGCGGGAGGGGATGAGCAGTTCTTC. The genes are TRBV20-1 and TRBJ2-1; 10 positions agree with TRBD2. Germline CDR1 reads DFQATT; CDR2 reads SNEGSKA (reference sequence). CDR3 length: 12 amino acids. With 7 bases clipped from V and 8 bases from J, the junction kept 5 bases outside the gene matches.

Concerning this clonotype: Mismatch with germline at one junction end may stem from a read error. The chain has TRBV19 and TRBJ2-7, with D perhaps matching TRBD2 (6 bases). In germline, CDR1 is LNHDA, CDR2 SQIVND (reference sequence). The length of the CDR3 is 11 residues. The CDR3 reads CDSSRGGEQYF. As DNA, the CDR3 is TGTGACAGTAGTAGGGGAGGCGAGCAGTACTTC.

V usage is TRBV9 and J usage is TRBJ2-3, with D maybe TRBD1 (6 bases). With 0 bases removed from V and 2 bases from J, the gap between germline ends came to 13 bases. This CDR3 has 16 amino acids. CDR1 and CDR2 (germline): SGDLS, YYNGEE. The CDR3 nucleotides are TGTGCCAGCAGCGTAGCCCCAGGGGCAGCCACAGATACGCAGTATTTT. Translation: CASSVAPGAATDTQYF.

Details on this clonotype: An end of the junction does not agree with germline; a read error may underlie this. The gene calls are TRBV20-1 and TRBJ1-5, with 7 nucleotides matching TRBD1. This CDR3 is built from 15 residues. Per the germline V gene, CDR1 is DFQATT and CDR2 is SNEGSKA (reference sequence). CDR3 amino acids: CSARYKTGFTQPHHF. CDR3 in DNA: TGCAGTGCTAGATATAAGACAGGGTTCACTCAGCCCCATCATTTT.

This clonotype was observed a few times. The V call is TRBV12-3 or TRBV12-4, the J call TRBJ1-1; no clear D. This CDR3 spans 11 amino acids. Trimming shortened V by 10 bases and J by 3 bases, and 9 bases separated the two germline ends. CDR3 DNA sequence: TGTGCCATCGGCAGAGACACTGAAGCTTTCTTT. It is translated as CAIGRDTEAFF.

As for this clonotype: A much larger clone is a single base away; this may be a read error. The CDR3 does not end in the conserved phenylalanine or tryptophan, so this is likely a read error. This chain joins TRBV12-3 or TRBV12-4 and TRBJ1-5; D remains unclear. V lost 3 bases and J 7 bases, leaving 16 bases between the germline ends. CDR3 length: 15 residues. CDR3 protein: CASSFMGSLSQPQHL. The CDR3 DNA follows: TGTGCCAGCAGTTTCATGGGGTCCCTTAGCCAGCCCCAGCATTTA.

This clonotype was recorded a few times. The chain couples TRBV12-3 or TRBV12-4 to TRBJ1-5; D remains ambiguous. The CDR3 spans 14 residues. Trimming took 5 bases from V and 3 from J, leaving 11 bases between them. The CDR3 DNA reads as TGTGCCAGCAGTCGTCGGGCAGTCAATCAGCCCCAGCATTTT. Translated: CASSRRAVNQPQHF.

This clonotype was found a few times. The chain uses TRBV15 and TRBJ2-7; D is possibly TRBD1 or TRBD2 (5 bases each). The V end was cut by 0 bases, the J end by 6 bases, with 24 bases between. Germline CDR1 reads LNHNV; CDR2 reads YYDKDF (reference sequence). This CDR3 is built from 18 residues. CDR3 sequence: CATSREMTYGALEGEQYF. The CDR3 nucleotides read TGTGCCACCAGCAGAGAGATGACCTACGGGGCCCTCGAGGGCGAGCAGTACTTC.

To note about this clonotype: This may be a read error: a much more frequent sequence differs by one nucleotide. The chain joins TRBV6-1 to TRBJ2-3; D is ambiguous. V was trimmed by 7 bases and J by 3 bases, leaving 8 bases between them. The CDR3 covers 12 residues. Looked up from germline, CDR1 is MNHNS and CDR2 is SASEGT. The CDR3: CASTWLTDTQYF. For the CDR3, the DNA is TGTGCCAGCACCTGGCTAACAGATACGCAGTATTTT.

This chain links TRBV4-1 with TRBJ2-3; no reliable D call. CDR3 size: 16 residues. Trimming removed 3 bases from V and 4 bases from J, with 17 bases in between. CDR1 and CDR2 from the germline V gene are MGHRA and YSYEKL. The DNA for the CDR3 is TGCGCCAGCAGCCATCCCCTAGTGGATGTATCAGATACGCAGTATTTT. Translated, it gives CASSHPLVDVSDTQYF.

V is TRBV18 and J is TRBJ2-5; 10 bases match TRBD1. This CDR3 has 15 residues. The germline CDR1 and CDR2 sequences are KGHSH and LQKENI. After removal of 6 bases from V and 4 bases from J, the junction contained 8 bases not matched to a gene. CDR3 in amino acids: CASSPGTGARETQYF. DNA for the CDR3: TGTGCCAGCTCGCCCGGGACAGGGGCTCGAGAGACCCAGTACTTC. Full variable domain (outside the CDR3, taken from reference TRBV18 and TRBJ2-5): NAGVMQNPRHLVRRRGQEARLRCSPMKGHSHVYWYRQLPEEGLKFMVYLQKENIIDESGMPKERFSAEFPKEGPSILRIQQVVRGDSAAYFCASSPGTGARETQYFGPGTRLLVL.

This clonotype occurred many times. The chain links TRBV7-8 to TRBJ2-1; D tentatively reads TRBD1 or TRBD2 (5 bases each). CDR1 is SGHVS, CDR2 FQNEAQ, per germline. Trimming cost V 1 base and J 12 bases, with 19 bases left between them. The CDR3 extends over 15 amino acids. In DNA, the CDR3 is TGTGCCAGCAGCTTAGGTATGGGGACCGGCTTATGGCAGTTCTTC. Amino acids: CASSLGMGTGLWQFF.

The CDR3 bases are TGTGCCAGTAGTAACGCAAATACCTACGAGCAGTACTTC. This codes for CASSNANTYEQYF. The chain employs TRBV19 and TRBJ2-7; the D is unclear. Trimming removed 4 bases from V and 2 bases from J, with 9 bases in between. The CDR3 consists of 13 residues. CDR1 is LNHDA and CDR2 is SQIVND in the germline V gene (reference sequence).

This clonotype was found many times. The V call is TRBV7-6, the J call TRBJ1-6, with no clear D. Trimming shortened V by 1 base and J by 7 bases, and 5 bases separated the two germline ends. The CDR3 totals 13 residues. The germline V gene has CDR1 SGHVS and CDR2 FNYEAQ. The CDR3 DNA reads TGTGCCAGCAGCTTAGGAATGAATTCACCCCTCCACTTT. Encoded protein: CASSLGMNSPLHF.

Many counts were recorded for this clonotype. The chain uses TRBV28 and TRBJ1-3; D ambiguous. The CDR3 spans 13 residues. The germline CDR1 and CDR2 sequences are MDHEN and SYDVKM. V was cut by 7 bases and J by 2 bases, with 9 bases left in between. In nucleotides, the CDR3 is TGTGCCAGCAAAAGGACCGCTGGAAACACCATATATTTT. It encodes CASKRTAGNTIYF.

Regarding this clonotype: The conserved final phenylalanine or tryptophan is absent from the CDR3, which likely points to a read error. The chain has TRBV28 and TRBJ1-5; D gene unclear. Per the germline V gene, CDR1 is MDHEN and CDR2 is SYDVKM. The CDR3 runs 14 residues. Trimming removed 4 bases from V and 8 bases from J, with 15 bases in between. CDR3 bases: TGTGCCAGCAGTTCCACCCTCTTTAATAAGCCCCAGCATCTT. This sequence encodes CASSSTLFNKPQHL.

At least ten counts were recorded for this clonotype. The CDR3 nucleotides read TGTGCCAGCAGTACCCAGCAGGGTGAAGATACGCAGTATTTT. Amino acids: CASSTQQGEDTQYF. The chain has TRBV28 and TRBJ2-3; the D gene is possibly TRBD1 (5 bases). From germline, CDR1 is MDHEN and CDR2 SYDVKM. The CDR3 is made up of 14 amino acids. V lost 5 bases to trimming and J lost 5 bases, with 14 bases between them.

With respect to this clonotype: The final CDR3 position lacks the conserved phenylalanine or tryptophan, pointing to a likely read error. The rearrangement joins TRBV18 to TRBJ2-3; D possibly uses TRBD1 or TRBD2 (5 bases each). CDR3 length: 15 amino acids. Trimming removed 10 bases from V and 2 bases from J, with 19 bases in between. Germline lookup yields CDR1 KGHSH and CDR2 LQKENI. The CDR3 DNA reads as TGTGCCACCTCCTTAAGGCAGGGAGACACAGATACGCAGTATATT. Protein product: CATSLRQGDTDTQYI.

This clonotype was counted only a few times. The gene calls are TRBV2 and TRBJ1-6; D call uncertain. The CDR3 has 14 residues. Trimming removed 6 bases at V and 6 bases at J, with 12 bases between. Germline V CDR1 and CDR2: SNHLY, FYNNEI. The DNA of the CDR3 is TGTGCCAGCAGGGATTCCATGTCTAATTCACCCCTCCACTTT. Translating gives CASRDSMSNSPLHF.

The sample holds many counts of this clonotype. In DNA, the CDR3 is TGTGCCAGCAGCCCCCGTGGGCCACAAGAGACCCAGTACTTC. Protein: CASSPRGPQETQYF. V usage is TRBV7-9 and J usage is TRBJ2-5; D is unclear. The germline V and J ends were trimmed by 5 bases and 2 bases, with 12 bases remaining between them. The CDR3 consists of 14 residues. From germline, CDR1 is SEHNR and CDR2 FQNEAQ (reference sequence).

This chain joins TRBV2 and TRBJ2-5, with D perhaps given as TRBD1 or TRBD2 (5 bases each). The CDR3 has 15 residues. Germline CDR1 reads SNHLY; CDR2 reads FYNNEI. The V gene lost 7 bases and the J gene lost 2 bases, with 17 bases spanning the gap. As DNA, the CDR3 is TGTGCCAGCACCGGGGACGGGGTTCGGCAAGAGACCCAGTACTTC. Protein: CASTGDGVRQETQYF. The full variable domain, rest sourced from reference TRBV2 and TRBJ2-5, is EPEVTQTPSHQVTQMGQEVILRCVPISNHLYFYWYRQILGQKVEFLVSFYNNEISEKSEIFDDQFSVERPDGSNFTLKIRSTKLEDSAMYFCASTGDGVRQETQYFGPGTRLLVL.

On this clonotype: Being one base from a much bigger clone, this may be a read error. V usage is TRBV20-1 and J usage is TRBJ2-1, with TRBD2 identical over 9 bases. The CDR3 spans 15 residues. CDR1 is DFQATT and CDR2 is SNEGSKA in the germline V gene (reference sequence). The CDR3 bases are TGCAGTGCTAGGGCTGGGATAGCGGGGGAGCCTGAGCAGCTCTTC. Translating gives CSARAGIAGEPEQLF.

The chain couples TRBV24-1 to TRBJ2-7; 10 bases align to TRBD1. With V trimmed by 4 bases and J by 0 bases, 5 bases remained unmatched. Germline loops: CDR1 KGHDR, CDR2 SFDVKD. The CDR3 contains 16 residues. CDR3 DNA: TGTGCCACCAGTGAAGGGGGACAGGGGTACTCCTACGAGCAGTACTTC. Translation: CATSEGGQGYSYEQYF.

This clonotype was seen ten or more times. V usage is TRBV28 and J usage is TRBJ1-3; perhaps TRBD1 as D (5 bases). CDR3 length equals 13 residues. Germline V lookup: CDR1 MDHEN, CDR2 SYDVKM. V was pared by 1 base and J by 4 bases, with 5 bases between. For the CDR3, the DNA is TGTGCCAGCAGTTTATACAGGGGAAACACCATATATTTT. This codes for CASSLYRGNTIYF.

A few counts support this clonotype. This chain links TRBV4-2 with TRBJ2-1, with 7 bases that match TRBD2. With 3 bases clipped from V and 7 bases from J, the junction kept 6 bases outside the gene matches. Germline CDR1 reads LGHNA; CDR2 reads YNFKEQ. The length of the CDR3 is 14 residues. CDR3 region: CASSQVLASNEQFF. The CDR3 region has the DNA TGTGCCAGCAGCCAGGTACTAGCGTCGAATGAGCAGTTCTTC.

The table lists this clonotype with a count of one. This clone may be a read error of a much larger clone one base away. The CDR3 bases are TGTGCCGCGATGGACAGGGATTGGGGCTACACCTTC. It encodes CAAMDRDWGYTF. The chain links TRBV10-2 to TRBJ1-2; 8 positions agree with TRBD1. Germline V gene sequence: CDR1 WSHSY, CDR2 SAAADI. This CDR3 has 12 amino acids.

This clonotype was picked up many times. The rearrangement links TRBV6-1 to TRBJ2-7; perhaps TRBD2 as D (5 bases). This CDR3 region has 13 residues. With 5 bases removed from V and 5 bases from J, the gap between germline ends came to 13 bases. Germline lookup yields CDR1 MNHNS and CDR2 SASEGT. The CDR3 nucleotides read TGTGCCAGCAGTTTGAGGGAGTTCGACGAGCAGTACTTC. Translated: CASSLREFDEQYF.

This clonotype was detected many times. The rearrangement links TRBV27 to TRBJ2-4; D might be TRBD1 or TRBD2, each matching 6 bases. This CDR3 is 16 amino acids long. V was shortened by 4 bases and J by 2 bases, with 15 bases between the two germline ends. Germline V CDR1 and CDR2: MNHEY, SMNVEV (reference sequence). CDR3 amino acids: CASSSLLGGPKNIQYF. In nucleotides, the CDR3 is TGTGCCAGCAGTTCCCTCCTGGGGGGCCCCAAAAACATTCAGTACTTC.

This chain links TRBV7-2 with TRBJ1-5; 9 nucleotides line up with TRBD1. The CDR3 spans 15 residues. Germline CDR1 and CDR2: SGHTA and FQGNSA. The CDR3 loop reads CVSTFTGGLNQPQHF. Written as DNA, the CDR3 is TGTGTTAGCACCTTCACAGGGGGCCTCAATCAGCCCCAGCATTTT.

At least ten counts were recorded for this clonotype. The J gene is TRBJ1-1, the V gene TRBV2; D unclear. CDR1 is SNHLY and CDR2 is FYNNEI in the germline V gene. CDR3 length equals 12 residues. The V end was cut by 7 bases, the J end by 1 base, with 7 bases between. In DNA, the CDR3 is TGTGCCAGCACCCGACAGAACACTGAAGCTTTCTTT. Translation gives CASTRQNTEAFF.